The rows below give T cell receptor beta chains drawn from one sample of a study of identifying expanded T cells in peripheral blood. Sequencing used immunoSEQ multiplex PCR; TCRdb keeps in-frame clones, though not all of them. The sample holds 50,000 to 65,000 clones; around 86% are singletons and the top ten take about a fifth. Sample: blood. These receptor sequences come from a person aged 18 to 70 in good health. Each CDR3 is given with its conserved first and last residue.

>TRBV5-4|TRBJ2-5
CASSSTNQETQYF
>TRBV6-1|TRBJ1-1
CASKGYMNTEAFF
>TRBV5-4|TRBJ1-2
CASSQGQNYGYTF
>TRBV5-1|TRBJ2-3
CASSLEIPGAGDTQYF
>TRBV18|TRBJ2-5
CASSAGTRETQYF
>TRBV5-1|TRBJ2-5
CASTKRLAGGRGETQYF
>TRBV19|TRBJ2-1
CASSVNSGYNEQFF
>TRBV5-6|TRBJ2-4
CASSPLTGWGLKDIQYF
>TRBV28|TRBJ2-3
CASHGGAYGTDTQYF
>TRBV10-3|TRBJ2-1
CAISGERLAGDNEQFF
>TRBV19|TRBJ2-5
CASSVTKGRQETQYF
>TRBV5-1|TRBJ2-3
CASSLEGTSGSTDTQYF
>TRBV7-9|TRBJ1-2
CASSPLGGVLGYTF
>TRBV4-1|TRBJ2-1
CASSLEGGSRGRNEQFF